This passage covers 10 T cell receptor beta chains from one sample sequenced in a study of T cell changes during pregnancy in multiple sclerosis. TCRdb's table, derived via immunoSEQ multiplex PCR, lists solely in-frame clones and lacks some. The table records 50,000 to 60,000 clones, 80% to 95% of them present only once. The source material was CD4+ T cells from peripheral blood mononuclear cells, sampled in the second trimester of pregnancy. The receptor source for this set is a female donor with multiple sclerosis, enrolled in a pregnancy study.

The chain joins TRBV7-9 to TRBJ2-7; D not resolved. From germline, CDR1 is SEHNR and CDR2 FQNEAQ (reference sequence). Trimming removed 4 bases from V and 4 bases from J, with 5 bases in between. This CDR3 is built from 11 residues. CDR3: CASSSFYEQYF. CDR3 coding DNA: TGTGCCAGCAGCTCGTTTTACGAGCAGTACTTC. The full variable domain, rest sourced from reference TRBV7-9 and TRBJ2-7, is DTGVSQNPRHKITKRGQNVTFRCDPISEHNRLYWYRQTLGQGPEFLTYFQNEAQLEKSRLLSDRFSAERPKGSFSTLEIQRTEQGDSAMYLCASSSFYEQYFGPGTRLTVT.

The chain has TRBV5-1 and TRBJ2-5; 12 nucleotides match TRBD1. V trimming: 0 bases; J trimming: 4 bases; junction bases outside the gene matches: 7. The germline CDR1 and CDR2 sequences are SGHRS and YFSETQ. The CDR3 loop spans 17 amino acids. The CDR3 DNA follows: TGCGCCAGCAGCTTGGTCGGGACAGGGGGCATGGGAGAGACCCAGTACTTC. It encodes CASSLVGTGGMGETQYF.

The genes are TRBV5-5 and TRBJ2-7, with 8 bases aligning to TRBD1. Trimming at V came to 4 bases and at J to 5 bases, leaving 8 bases not matched to a gene. The CDR3 is 14 amino acids. Germline loops: CDR1 SGHKS, CDR2 YYEKEE (reference sequence). The CDR3 nucleotides read TGTGCCAGCAGCCTGAACAGGGGGACGGACGAGCAGTACTTC. Protein: CASSLNRGTDEQYF.

V usage is TRBV6-6 and J usage is TRBJ2-1; unclear D gene. Germline CDR1 is MNHNY and CDR2 is SVGAGI (reference sequence). V lost 6 bases, J lost 4 bases, and 10 bases lay in between. This CDR3 region has 13 residues. CDR3 sequence (DNA): TGTGCCAGCAGGGCGAACAGTTACAATGAGCAGTTCTTC. Encoded protein: CASRANSYNEQFF.

This sequence joins TRBV5-4 and TRBJ2-3; D possibly corresponds to TRBD2 (6 bases). This CDR3 comprises 13 residues. Per the germline V gene, CDR1 is SGHNT and CDR2 is YYREEE (reference sequence). Trimming pared 6 bases from V and 6 bases from J, leaving 14 bases between. CDR3 DNA sequence: TGTGCCAGCAATGGCGGGGCGGGTGATACGCAGTATTTT. It is translated as CASNGGAGDTQYF.

The gene calls are TRBV5-4 and TRBJ1-2; no firm D call. Trimming pared 6 bases from V and 5 bases from J, leaving 14 bases between. There are 13 residues in the CDR3. Germline-derived CDR1 and CDR2 are SGHNT and YYREEE (reference sequence). CDR3: CASNDYRAYGYTF. The CDR3 coding sequence is TGTGCCAGCAATGACTACCGGGCTTATGGCTACACCTTC.

This chain joins TRBV30 and TRBJ1-5; D might be TRBD1 (5 bases). V lost 1 base and J lost 3, with 7 bases in between. The CDR3 is 13 residues long. Germline CDR1 reads GTSNPN; CDR2 reads SVGIG (reference sequence). The CDR3 spells CAWSARDNQPQHF. The CDR3 coding sequence is TGTGCCTGGAGTGCCAGGGACAATCAGCCCCAGCATTTT.

The gene calls are TRBV2 and TRBJ1-2, with 9 bases that match TRBD1. Germline trimming cut 6 bases from V and 7 bases from J; bases unmatched to any gene: 15. The CDR3 has 16 residues. From germline, CDR1 is SNHLY and CDR2 FYNNEI. The chain's CDR3 is CASREPMITGGSGYTF. CDR3 coding DNA: TGTGCCAGCAGGGAACCTATGATTACAGGGGGCTCTGGCTACACCTTC. The full variable domain, in which reference TRBV2 and TRBJ1-2 provide the parts outside the CDR3, is EPEVTQTPSHQVTQMGQEVILRCVPISNHLYFYWYRQILGQKVEFLVSFYNNEISEKSEIFDDQFSVERPDGSNFTLKIRSTKLEDSAMYFCASREPMITGGSGYTFGSGTRLTVV.

The CDR3 region has the DNA TGCGCCAGCATGACAGGGGGAAACTCTGGGGCCAACGTCCTGACTTTC. Its translation: CASMTGGNSGANVLTF. J is TRBJ2-6 and V is TRBV5-1; TRBD1 matches at 9 bases. The germline V gene has CDR1 SGHRS and CDR2 YFSETQ. This CDR3 has 16 residues. V was clipped by 6 bases and J by 0 bases; unmatched bases: 4.

This clone was observed a handful of times. The V and J genes are TRBV25-1 and TRBJ1-1; D is undetermined. Germline V gene data show CDR1 as MGHDK and CDR2 as SYGVNS. The CDR3 is made up of 13 amino acids. V was cut by 4 bases and J by 2 bases, with 8 bases left in between. The CDR3 region is CASSVLVNTEAFF. The CDR3 region has the DNA TGTGCCAGCAGTGTTTTAGTCAACACTGAAGCTTTCTTT.